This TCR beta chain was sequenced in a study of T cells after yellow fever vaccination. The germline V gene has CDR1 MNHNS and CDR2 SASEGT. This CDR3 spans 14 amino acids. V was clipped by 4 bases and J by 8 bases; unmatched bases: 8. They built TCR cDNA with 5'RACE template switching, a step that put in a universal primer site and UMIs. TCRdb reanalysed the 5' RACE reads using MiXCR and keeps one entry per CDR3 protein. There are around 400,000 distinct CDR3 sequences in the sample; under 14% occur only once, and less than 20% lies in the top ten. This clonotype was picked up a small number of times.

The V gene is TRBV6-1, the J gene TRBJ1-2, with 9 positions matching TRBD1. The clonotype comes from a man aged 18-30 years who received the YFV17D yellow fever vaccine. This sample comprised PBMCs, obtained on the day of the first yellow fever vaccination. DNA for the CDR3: TGTGCCAGCAGTGTACAGGGGGCGGGCCGAGGCTACACCTTC. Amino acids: CASSVQGAGRGYTF.